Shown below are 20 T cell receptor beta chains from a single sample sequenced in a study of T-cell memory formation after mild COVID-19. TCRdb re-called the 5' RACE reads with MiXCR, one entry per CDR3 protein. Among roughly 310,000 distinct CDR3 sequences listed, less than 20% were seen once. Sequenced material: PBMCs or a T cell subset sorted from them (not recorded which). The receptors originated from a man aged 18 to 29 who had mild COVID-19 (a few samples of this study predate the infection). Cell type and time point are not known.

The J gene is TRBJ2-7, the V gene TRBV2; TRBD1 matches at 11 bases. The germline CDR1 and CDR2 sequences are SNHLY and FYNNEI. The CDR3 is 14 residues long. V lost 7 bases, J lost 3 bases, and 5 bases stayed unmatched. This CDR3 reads CASNGQGAIYEQYF. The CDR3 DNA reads TGTGCCAGCAATGGACAGGGGGCTATCTACGAGCAGTACTTC.

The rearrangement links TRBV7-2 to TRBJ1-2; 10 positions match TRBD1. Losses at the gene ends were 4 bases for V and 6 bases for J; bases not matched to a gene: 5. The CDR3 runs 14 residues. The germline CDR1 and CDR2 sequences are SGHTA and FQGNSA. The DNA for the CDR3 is TGTGCCAGCAGCTGGGCGGGACAGGGGAATGGCTACACCTTC. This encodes CASSWAGQGNGYTF.

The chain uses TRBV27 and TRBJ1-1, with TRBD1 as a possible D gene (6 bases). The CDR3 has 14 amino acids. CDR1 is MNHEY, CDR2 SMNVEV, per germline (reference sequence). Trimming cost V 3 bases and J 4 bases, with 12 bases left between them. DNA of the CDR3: TGTGCCAGCAGTTTGGGCAGGGGACGCACTGAAGCTTTCTTT. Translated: CASSLGRGRTEAFF.

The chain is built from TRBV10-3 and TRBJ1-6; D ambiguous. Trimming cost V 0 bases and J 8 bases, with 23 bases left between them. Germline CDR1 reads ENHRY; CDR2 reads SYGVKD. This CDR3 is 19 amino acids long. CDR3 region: CAISESGSVSSTRDSPLHF. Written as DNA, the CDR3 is TGTGCCATCAGTGAGTCGGGTTCCGTTTCCAGCACACGAGATTCACCCCTCCACTTT.

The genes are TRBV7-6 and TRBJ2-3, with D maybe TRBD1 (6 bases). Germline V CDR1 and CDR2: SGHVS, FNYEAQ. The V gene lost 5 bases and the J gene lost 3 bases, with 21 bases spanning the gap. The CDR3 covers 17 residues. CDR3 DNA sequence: TGTGCCAGCAGCCCCAGTGGGGGCGTATGGGGTACAGATACGCAGTATTTT. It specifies CASSPSGGVWGTDTQYF.

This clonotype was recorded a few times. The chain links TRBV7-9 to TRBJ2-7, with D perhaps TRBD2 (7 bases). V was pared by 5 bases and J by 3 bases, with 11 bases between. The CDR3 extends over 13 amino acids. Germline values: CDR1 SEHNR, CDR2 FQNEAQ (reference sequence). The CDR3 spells CASSRGGNYEQYF. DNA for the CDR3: TGTGCCAGCAGCAGGGGGGGGAACTACGAGCAGTACTTC.

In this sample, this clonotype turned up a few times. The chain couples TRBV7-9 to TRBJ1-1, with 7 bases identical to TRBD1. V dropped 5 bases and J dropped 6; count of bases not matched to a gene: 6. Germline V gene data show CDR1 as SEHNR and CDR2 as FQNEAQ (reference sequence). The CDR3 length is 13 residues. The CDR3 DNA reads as TGTGCCAGCAGCCGGACAGGCGGAGCTGAAGCTTTCTTT. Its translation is CASSRTGGAEAFF.

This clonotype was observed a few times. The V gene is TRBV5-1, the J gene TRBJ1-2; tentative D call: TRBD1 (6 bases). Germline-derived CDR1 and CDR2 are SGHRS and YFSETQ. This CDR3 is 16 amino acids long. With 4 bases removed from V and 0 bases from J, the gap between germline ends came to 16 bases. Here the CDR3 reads CASSRLGGGTNYGYTF. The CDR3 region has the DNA TGCGCCAGCAGCCGACTGGGGGGCGGAACTAACTATGGCTACACCTTC.

CDR3 region: CASSVMGNTEAFF. CDR3 bases: TGTGCCAGCAGTGTTATGGGGAACACTGAAGCTTTCTTT. This chain links TRBV2 with TRBJ1-1; no reliable D call. CDR1 is SNHLY, CDR2 FYNNEI, per germline. This CDR3 region has 13 residues. V lost 4 bases and J 1 base, leaving 7 bases between the germline ends.

CDR3 nucleotides: TGTGCCAGCAGTTTTAATAGGGGGATTCAGTACTTC. It encodes CASSFNRGIQYF. V gene TRBV2 combines with J gene TRBJ2-4, with a weak D call TRBD1 (6 bases). V was trimmed by 5 bases and J by 10 bases, leaving 12 bases between them. Germline lookup yields CDR1 SNHLY and CDR2 FYNNEI. The CDR3 length is 12 residues.

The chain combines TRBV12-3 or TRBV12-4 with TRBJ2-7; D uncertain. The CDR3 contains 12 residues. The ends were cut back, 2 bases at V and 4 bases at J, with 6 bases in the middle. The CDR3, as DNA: TGTGCCAGCAGTTTAATCGCGTACGAGCAGTACTTC. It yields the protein CASSLIAYEQYF.

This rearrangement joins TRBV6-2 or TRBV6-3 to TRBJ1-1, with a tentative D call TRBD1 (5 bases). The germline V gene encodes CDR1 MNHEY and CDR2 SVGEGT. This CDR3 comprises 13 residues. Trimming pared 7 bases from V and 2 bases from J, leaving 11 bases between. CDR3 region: CASTGHLNTEAFF. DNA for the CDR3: TGTGCCAGCACCGGACATCTCAACACTGAAGCTTTCTTT.

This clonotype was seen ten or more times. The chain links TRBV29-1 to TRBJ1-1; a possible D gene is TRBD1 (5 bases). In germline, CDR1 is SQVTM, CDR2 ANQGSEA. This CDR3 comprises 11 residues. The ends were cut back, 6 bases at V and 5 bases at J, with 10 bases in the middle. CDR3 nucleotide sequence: TGCAGCGTAGTCTGGGGGACTGAAGCTTTCTTT. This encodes CSVVWGTEAFF.

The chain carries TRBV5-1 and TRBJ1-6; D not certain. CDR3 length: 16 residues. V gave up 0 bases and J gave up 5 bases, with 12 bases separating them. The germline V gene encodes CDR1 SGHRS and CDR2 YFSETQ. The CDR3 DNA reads TGCGCCAGCAGCTTGGCCCCAGGCAACGATAATTCACCCCTCCACTTT. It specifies CASSLAPGNDNSPLHF.

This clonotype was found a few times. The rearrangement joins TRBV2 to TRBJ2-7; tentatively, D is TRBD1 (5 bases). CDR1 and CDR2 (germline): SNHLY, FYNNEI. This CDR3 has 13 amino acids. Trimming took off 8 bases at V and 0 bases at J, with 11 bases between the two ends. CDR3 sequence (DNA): TGTGCCAGCGCCGGACACCCCTCCTACGAGCAGTACTTC. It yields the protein CASAGHPSYEQYF.

The CDR3 DNA sequence: TGTGCCAGCTCACTCGGGACAGCAGAAGAGACCCAGTACTTC. This gives the protein CASSLGTAEETQYF. V is TRBV18 and J is TRBJ2-5, with 7 positions matching TRBD1. Germline V gene data show CDR1 as KGHSH and CDR2 as LQKENI. Unmatched junction bases numbered 5, after V lost 4 bases and J lost 3 bases. The CDR3 is 14 residues long.

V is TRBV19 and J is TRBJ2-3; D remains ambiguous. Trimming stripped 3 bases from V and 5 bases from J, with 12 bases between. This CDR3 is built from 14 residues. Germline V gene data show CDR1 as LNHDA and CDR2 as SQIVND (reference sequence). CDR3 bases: TGTGCCAGTAGTATTGGGCTCCGAGGAGATACGCAGTATTTT. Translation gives CASSIGLRGDTQYF.

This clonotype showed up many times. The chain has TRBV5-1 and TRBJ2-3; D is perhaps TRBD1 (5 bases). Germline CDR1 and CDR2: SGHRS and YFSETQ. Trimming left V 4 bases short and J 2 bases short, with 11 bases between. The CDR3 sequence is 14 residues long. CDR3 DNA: TGCGCCAGCAGCCCTCAGGGCTTCACAGATACGCAGTATTTT. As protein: CASSPQGFTDTQYF.

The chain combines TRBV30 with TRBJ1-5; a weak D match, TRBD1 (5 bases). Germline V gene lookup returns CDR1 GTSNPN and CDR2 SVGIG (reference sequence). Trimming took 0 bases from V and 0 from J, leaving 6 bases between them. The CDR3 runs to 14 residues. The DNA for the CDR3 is TGTGCCTGGAGTGTGGGGGATAGCAATCAGCCCCAGCATTTT. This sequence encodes CAWSVGDSNQPQHF.

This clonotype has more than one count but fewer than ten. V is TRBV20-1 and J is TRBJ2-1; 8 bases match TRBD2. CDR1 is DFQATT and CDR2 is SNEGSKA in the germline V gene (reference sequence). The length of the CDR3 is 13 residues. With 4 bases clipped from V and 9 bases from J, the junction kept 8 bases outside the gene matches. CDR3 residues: CSAKRLARIEQFF. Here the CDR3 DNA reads TGCAGTGCTAAAAGACTAGCGCGGATTGAGCAGTTCTTC.